This T cell receptor (beta chain) comes out of a study of cytomegalovirus exposure and HLA in healthy donors. Study summary: The platform used for the roughly 130 validation repertoires matched that of the 666 first-cohort repertoires, a later analysis reported.

V was shortened by 1 base and J by 8 bases, with 11 bases between the two germline ends. The germline V gene encodes CDR1 MDHEN and CDR2 SYDVKM. This CDR3 has 14 residues. Data came from immunoSEQ multiplex PCR; TCRdb stores just in-frame clones and leaves some out. The table has 130,000 to 150,000 clones, about 91% seen once; the top ten hold 7.9%. The sample taken for sequencing was PBMCs. The receptor was isolated from a woman under 30 in good health and CMV-seropositive. V and J are TRBV28 and TRBJ1-4; perhaps TRBD1 as D (5 bases). The CDR3 coding sequence is TGTGCCAGCAGTTTATTCACGCGGGGGGAAAAACTGTTTTTT. Its translation: CASSLFTRGEKLFF.